This T cell receptor beta chain was sequenced in a study of beta chain features in type 1 diabetes. In the case of this clone: Additional DNA sequences in this sample encode the identical CDR3.

Investigators reverse transcribed all isolated RNA, so they sequenced expressed TCRB transcripts. Produced via immunoSEQ multiplex PCR; TCRdb's table is partial and in-frame only. The table lists around 400,000 clones, roughly 12% of them singletons, with 0.017% in the top ten. This TCR derives from a man between 18 and 29 years old in good health. The specimen was naive CD4+ T cells from blood.

The CDR3 DNA sequence: TGTGCCAGCAGTTTAGGAGGTACAGATACGCAGTATTTT. Translated: CASSLGGTDTQYF. The rearrangement links TRBV28 to TRBJ2-3, with D tentatively TRBD2 (5 bases). Germline CDR1 is MDHEN and CDR2 is SYDVKM. This CDR3 has 13 amino acids. V lost 2 bases and J lost 3, with 6 bases in between.